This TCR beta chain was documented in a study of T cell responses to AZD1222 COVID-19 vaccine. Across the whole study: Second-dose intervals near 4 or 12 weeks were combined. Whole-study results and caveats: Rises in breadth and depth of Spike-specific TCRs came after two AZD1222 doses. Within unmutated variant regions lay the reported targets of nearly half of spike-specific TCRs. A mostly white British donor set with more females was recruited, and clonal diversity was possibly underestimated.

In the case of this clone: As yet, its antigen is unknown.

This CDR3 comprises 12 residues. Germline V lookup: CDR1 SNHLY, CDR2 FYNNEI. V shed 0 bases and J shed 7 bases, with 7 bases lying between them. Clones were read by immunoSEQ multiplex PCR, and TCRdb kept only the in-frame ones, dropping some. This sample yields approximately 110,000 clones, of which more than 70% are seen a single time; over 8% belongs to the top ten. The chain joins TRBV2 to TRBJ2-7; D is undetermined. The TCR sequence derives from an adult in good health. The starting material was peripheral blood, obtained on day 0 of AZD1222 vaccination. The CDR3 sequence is CASSEAQGEQYF. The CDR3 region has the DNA TGTGCCAGCAGTGAAGCGCAAGGTGAGCAGTACTTC.